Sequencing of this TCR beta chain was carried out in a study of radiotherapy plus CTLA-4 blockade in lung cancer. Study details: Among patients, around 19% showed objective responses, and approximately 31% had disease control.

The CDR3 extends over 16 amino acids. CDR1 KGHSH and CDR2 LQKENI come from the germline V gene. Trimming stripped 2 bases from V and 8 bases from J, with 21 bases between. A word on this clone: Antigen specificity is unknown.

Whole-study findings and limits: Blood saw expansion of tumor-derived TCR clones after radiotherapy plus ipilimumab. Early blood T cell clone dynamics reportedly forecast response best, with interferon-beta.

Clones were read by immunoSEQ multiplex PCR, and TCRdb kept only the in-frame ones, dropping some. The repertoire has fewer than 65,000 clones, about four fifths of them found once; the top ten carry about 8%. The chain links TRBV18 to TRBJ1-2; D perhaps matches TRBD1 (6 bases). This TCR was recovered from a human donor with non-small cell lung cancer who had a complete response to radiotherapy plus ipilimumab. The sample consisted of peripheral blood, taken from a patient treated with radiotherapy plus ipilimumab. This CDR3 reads CASSPGYTKPGDGYTF. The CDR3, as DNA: TGTGCCAGCTCACCAGGATATACAAAGCCAGGGGACGGCTACACCTTC.